This TCR beta chain was observed in a study of glioma-infiltrating T cells. Notes on the study in general: Tissue and blood shared very few CDR3 sequences. Above-expected tissue-blood divergence occurred in all gliomas, most in low-grade ones.

The iRepertoire nested amplicon-rescue multiplex PCR amplified TCR alpha and beta CDR3s from RNA. One-step reverse transcription and amplification started from about 100-400 ng of tissue mRNA or PBMC total RNA. TCRdb fed the multiplex PCR reads into MiXCR, producing one record per CDR3 protein. The sample shows 170,000 or so distinct CDR3 sequences, roughly two fifths of them seen only once. V was trimmed by 5 bases and J by 0 bases, leaving 8 bases between them. The CDR3 sequence is 13 residues long. Per germline, CDR1 SQVTM and CDR2 ANQGSEA. This clonotype was observed a few times. Its specificity is unknown.

The sequence was obtained from a human donor with low-grade glioma or glioblastoma, undergoing nonglioma brain surgery, or in good health (not recorded which). The V gene is TRBV29-1, the J gene TRBJ1-3; no definite D call. Sequencing input: glioma tissue, nonneoplastic brain tissue, or PBMCs (not recorded which). The CDR3, as DNA: TGCAGCGTTAAGAAGGACTCTGGAAACACCATATATTTT. Its protein product is CSVKKDSGNTIYF.